This T cell receptor (beta chain) was documented in a study of T cells in localized non-small cell lung cancer. As to this clone: The antigen remains undetermined.

The study's findings and limits: Adjacent lung was found to contain a median approximately 60 of the top 100 tumor clones. Higher T cell density in the blood was associated with longer overall survival, whereas higher adjacent-lung clonality associated with shorter survival. Adjacent uninvolved lung tissue had the highest T cell clonality, exceeding tumor. Analysis by sequencing included only one tumor region, so heterogeneity remains possible.

Clones were sequenced by immunoSEQ multiplex PCR, and TCRdb holds only the in-frame ones, with some missing. This table holds fewer than 40,000 clones, around 90% found once. The CDR3 covers 14 residues. V was clipped by 3 bases and J by 6 bases, with 14 bases between them. Germline-derived CDR1 and CDR2 are LNHNV and YYDKDF (reference sequence). The sequence was collected from a man aged 35 to 69 with stage III lung adenocarcinoma. This material consisted of peripheral blood mononuclear cells, taken before any cancer treatment. This chain uses TRBV15 with TRBJ1-1, with no clear D. Here the CDR3 reads CATSREVGVAEAFF. As DNA, the CDR3 is TGTGCCACCAGCAGGGAAGTGGGTGTCGCTGAAGCTTTCTTT.